These 17 T cell receptor beta chains share one sample of origin, sequenced in a study of Ad26.COV2.S vaccination and SARS-CoV-2 variants. This sample's treatment: roughly 19 received Ad26.COV2.S at low or high dose, single or two shots; several received placebo; per-sample allocation not given. Sampling occurred on day 63 after the first vaccine or placebo injection. Generated by immunoSEQ multiplex PCR, the TCRdb table keeps only in-frame clones and is missing some. The table records a few hundred thousand clones, roughly 86% of them present only once. The sample in question was peripheral blood, obtained in a trial of Ad26.COV2.S vaccine versus placebo. The origin of the receptors is a person between 18 and 59 years old who received the Ad26.COV2.S COVID-19 vaccine or a placebo.

This clone has only a few counts. The genes are TRBV30 and TRBJ1-1, with D hard to call. This CDR3 has 10 residues. CDR1 is GTSNPN, CDR2 SVGIG, per germline (reference sequence). V shed 7 bases and J shed 3 bases, with 6 bases lying between them. CDR3 region: CASRDTEAFF. For the CDR3, the DNA is TGTGCCTCAAGGGACACTGAAGCTTTCTTT.

The chain uses TRBV10-3 and TRBJ2-6; no firm D call. The CDR3 sequence is 18 residues long. The ends were cut back, 6 bases at V and 2 bases at J, with 20 bases in the middle. Germline CDR1 reads ENHRY; CDR2 reads SYGVKD. The CDR3 sequence is CAIRTPSTFEPGANVLTF. The CDR3 DNA sequence: TGTGCCATCAGGACCCCCTCCACGTTCGAACCTGGGGCCAACGTCCTGACTTTC.

This clone showed up just a few times. The chain joins TRBV19 to TRBJ2-7; D could derive from TRBD1 or TRBD2 (5 bases each). Germline CDR1 and CDR2: LNHDA and SQIVND (reference sequence). CDR3 size: 16 residues. V was cut by 3 bases and J by 5 bases, with 20 bases left in between. The CDR3 is CASSIKRDALDNEQYF. Written as DNA, the CDR3 is TGTGCCAGTAGTATTAAACGGGACGCCCTGGACAACGAGCAGTACTTC.

The chain links TRBV5-1 to TRBJ2-2; 8 bases match TRBD1. Unmatched junction bases numbered 12, after V lost 3 bases and J lost 5 bases. The CDR3 length is 17 residues. From germline, CDR1 is SGHRS and CDR2 YFSETQ. The CDR3, as DNA: TGCGCCAGCAGCTCGCCGGGACAGGCCGCGAGGACCGGGGAGCTGTTTTTT. It is translated as CASSSPGQAARTGELFF.

V and J are TRBV5-6 and TRBJ2-3, with TRBD2 matching over 8 bases. The germline V gene has CDR1 SGHDT and CDR2 YYEEEE. This CDR3 spans 14 amino acids. Trimming cost V 4 bases and J 6 bases; bases outside gene matches: 7. This chain's CDR3 is CASSPGTSGDTQYF. CDR3 DNA: TGTGCCAGCAGCCCCGGGACTAGTGGGGATACGCAGTATTTT. Filled out from reference TRBV5-6 and TRBJ2-3, the complete variable domain reads DAGVTQSPTHLIKTRGQQVTLRCSPKSGHDTVSWYQQALGQGPQFIFQYYEEEERQRGNFPDRFSGHQFPNYSSELNVNALLLGDSALYLCASSPGTSGDTQYFGPGTRLTVL.

This chain links TRBV19 with TRBJ1-2, with D perhaps matching TRBD1 (5 bases). This CDR3 is built from 13 residues. The V end was cut by 5 bases, the J end by 2 bases, with 9 bases between. Germline V gene lookup returns CDR1 LNHDA and CDR2 SQIVND (reference sequence). Here the CDR3 reads CASSSGLNYGYTF. In DNA, the CDR3 is TGTGCCAGTAGTTCAGGGCTAAACTATGGCTACACCTTC.

The chain links TRBV27 to TRBJ1-1; D gene unclear. The CDR3 length is 14 residues. The germline V and J ends were trimmed by 0 bases and 4 bases, with 9 bases remaining between them. CDR1 and CDR2 from the germline V gene are MNHEY and SMNVEV (reference sequence). The CDR3 sequence is CASSLSFRGTEAFF. The CDR3 region has the DNA TGTGCCAGCAGTTTATCCTTCCGAGGCACTGAAGCTTTCTTT.

The chain links TRBV19 to TRBJ2-2, with 16 nucleotides matching TRBD2. V shed 4 bases and J 4 bases; nucleotides not matched to a gene: 6. The CDR3 is 18 residues long. From germline, CDR1 is LNHDA and CDR2 SQIVND (reference sequence). For the CDR3, the DNA is TGTGCCAGTAGTACGTCCGGGACTAGCGGGAGGGCCACCGGGGAGCTGTTTTTT. Translation gives CASSTSGTSGRATGELFF. Full variable domain (rest looked up from reference TRBV19 and TRBJ2-2): DGGITQSPKYLFRKEGQNVTLSCEQNLNHDAMYWYRQDPGQGLRLIYYSQIVNDFQKGDIAEGYSVSREKKESFPLTVTSAQKNPTAFYLCASSTSGTSGRATGELFFGEGSRLTVL.

The CDR3 nucleotides are TGTGCCAGCAGCTCTAATAATTCACCCCTCCACTTT. This sequence encodes CASSSNNSPLHF. J is TRBJ1-6 and V is TRBV9; D gene uncertain. Trimming took 4 bases from V and 5 from J, leaving 4 bases between them. Germline assignment: CDR1 SGDLS and CDR2 YYNGEE. This CDR3 is built from 12 residues.

CDR3 bases: TGTGCCAGCAGTGGGAGACTAGCGGGGGTTGCAGATACGCAGTATTTT. Residues: CASSGRLAGVADTQYF. The chain joins TRBV2 to TRBJ2-3; 12 nucleotides agree with TRBD2. The CDR3 totals 16 residues. The junction had 6 bases not matched to a gene; V was cut back by 4 bases and J by 4 bases. Germline CDR1 is SNHLY and CDR2 is FYNNEI.

The CDR3 nucleotides are TGTGCCAGCAGTTACGCAGCATCGAATGGCTACACCTTC. Amino acid sequence: CASSYAASNGYTF. The chain uses TRBV6-5 and TRBJ1-2, with D unclear. The germline gives CDR1 MNHEY, CDR2 SVGAGI. The CDR3 contains 13 residues. The V end was cut by 2 bases, the J end by 6 bases, with 10 bases between.

This chain connects TRBV7-9 to TRBJ1-2, with no clear D. Germline V lookup: CDR1 SEHNR, CDR2 FQNEAQ (reference sequence). With 3 bases removed from V and 3 bases from J, the gap between germline ends came to 5 bases. The CDR3 is 12 amino acids. Here the CDR3 DNA reads TGTGCCAGCAGCTTCCGGGACTATGGCTACACCTTC. It translates to CASSFRDYGYTF.

The genes are TRBV7-2 and TRBJ1-2; tentatively, D is TRBD1 (6 bases). Germline assignment: CDR1 SGHTA and CDR2 FQGNSA. The CDR3 has 15 amino acids. Trimming removed 5 bases at V and 2 bases at J, with 15 bases between. This CDR3 is CASSRDGQRNYGYTF. DNA for the CDR3: TGTGCCAGCAGCCGGGACGGACAGAGAAACTATGGCTACACCTTC.

The V gene is TRBV9, the J gene TRBJ2-5, with a tentative D call TRBD1 (6 bases). In germline, CDR1 is SGDLS, CDR2 YYNGEE. The CDR3 runs to 16 residues. V was shortened by 0 bases and J by 7 bases, with 19 bases between the two germline ends. CDR3 sequence (DNA): TGTGCCAGCAGCGTAGAAACAAGGGGGTCTTATGGGACCCAGTACTTC. The encoded protein is CASSVETRGSYGTQYF.

The chain combines TRBV6-2 or TRBV6-3 with TRBJ2-7; D remains unclear. The CDR3 contains 11 residues. Germline CDR1 reads MNHEY; CDR2 reads SVGEGT. V lost 6 bases to trimming and J lost 7 bases, with 10 bases between them. The CDR3 here is CASSPSREQYF. Written as DNA, the CDR3 is TGTGCCAGCAGCCCCTCTAGGGAGCAGTACTTC.

The sample holds one count of this clone. The chain combines TRBV18 with TRBJ1-1; the match to TRBD1 covers 8 bases. Germline trimming cut 5 bases from V and 9 bases from J; bases unmatched to any gene: 11. The CDR3 runs 14 residues. In germline, CDR1 is KGHSH, CDR2 LQKENI. For the CDR3, the DNA is TGTGCCAGCTCAGGGGACAGGTCTTCGGGTCAAGCTTTCTTT. Amino acid sequence: CASSGDRSSGQAFF.

V gene TRBV4-1 combines with J gene TRBJ2-7; 7 bases line up with TRBD2. This CDR3 has 15 amino acids. V lost 0 bases and J lost 3; bases outside the gene matches: 5. Per germline, CDR1 MGHRA and CDR2 YSYEKL. CDR3 nucleotides: TGCGCCAGCAGCCAAGACAGGGAGGGGAACTACGAGCAGTACTTC. Residues: CASSQDREGNYEQYF.